This TCR beta chain was identified during a study of long-term antiretroviral therapy in people with HIV. At survey level, the immunoSEQ assay was run in its v3.0 version. Method: immunoSEQ multiplex PCR; TCRdb's copy keeps in-frame clones and lacks some. This sample carries about 22,000 clones, about 86% of them seen once, and the ten largest clones take 4% to 5%. Trimming left V 5 bases short and J 7 bases short, with 18 bases between. Germline assignment: CDR1 SGHTA and CDR2 FQGNSA. This CDR3 has 15 amino acids. Concerning this clone: The target antigen is unknown.

Whole-study results and caveats: Collection of the blood, which took place between about 2003 and 2017, possibly occurred under older ART regimens.

This sample comprised unsorted PBMCs, obtained 1.3 years after starting antiretroviral therapy. The J gene is TRBJ1-5, the V gene TRBV7-2, with D possibly TRBD1 on 6 matching bases. This clonotype was obtained from a man in his 60s with HIV. This CDR3 is CASSLIGGPGQPQHF. DNA of the CDR3: TGTGCCAGCAGCCTAATAGGGGGGCCAGGGCAGCCCCAGCATTTT. Full variable domain (remainder filled in from reference TRBV7-2 and TRBJ1-5): GAGVSQSPSNKVTEKGKDVELRCDPISGHTALYWYRQSLGQGLEFLIYFQGNSAPDKSGLPSDRFSAERTGGSVSTLTIQRTQQEDSAVYLCASSLIGGPGQPQHFGDGTRLSIL.